This entry lists 5 T cell receptor beta chains sequenced from one sample in a study of cytomegalovirus exposure and HLA in healthy donors. Produced via immunoSEQ multiplex PCR; TCRdb's table is partial and in-frame only. The sample contains fewer than 100,000 clones, roughly 93% of which appear only once. The material sequenced was PBMCs. Receptor source: a man aged 25 to 40 in good health and CMV-seronegative.

On this clone: An end of the junction does not agree with germline; a read error may underlie this. The rearrangement uses TRBV5-6 and TRBJ1-3; the D is unclear. Germline lookup yields CDR1 SGHDT and CDR2 YYEEEE. The CDR3 extends over 12 amino acids. The CDR3 nucleotides are TGTGCCAGCAGCTTGGGAGGCAGTATTATCTGGTTT. Protein product: CASSLGGSIIWF.

The V and J genes are TRBV11-3 and TRBJ2-5, with unresolved D. Trimming removed 1 base from V and 0 bases from J, with 9 bases in between. The germline V gene encodes CDR1 SGHNT and CDR2 YENEEA. The CDR3 spans 15 residues. CDR3 residues: CASSLGGTHQETQYF. Written as DNA, the CDR3 is TGTGCCAGCAGCTTAGGTGGCACCCACCAAGAGACCCAGTACTTC.

This chain uses TRBV29-1 with TRBJ1-2; D is perhaps TRBD1 (5 bases). The CDR3 loop spans 13 amino acids. CDR1 SQVTM and CDR2 ANQGSEA come from the germline V gene. V was cut by 3 bases and J by 3 bases, with 11 bases left in between. The CDR3 protein is CSVDSNRYYGYTF. CDR3 sequence (DNA): TGCAGCGTTGACTCCAACAGGTACTATGGCTACACCTTC. The whole variable domain, filled in from reference TRBV29-1 and TRBJ1-2, reads SAVISQKPSRDICQRGTSLTIQCQVDSQVTMMFWYRQQPGQSLTLIATANQGSEATYESGFVIDKFPISRPNLTFSTLTVSNMSPEDSSIYLCSVDSNRYYGYTFGSGTRLTVV.

The chain is built from TRBV27 and TRBJ2-1; D is perhaps TRBD1 (8 bases). Germline CDR1 is MNHEY and CDR2 is SMNVEV (reference sequence). The CDR3 spans 16 residues. V lost 3 bases and J 3 bases, leaving 15 bases between the germline ends. CDR3 loop: CASSLGGTGYYNEQFF. DNA of the CDR3: TGTGCCAGCAGTTTGGGGGGGACAGGTTACTACAATGAGCAGTTCTTC.

The J gene is TRBJ1-5, the V gene TRBV4-1; D possibly corresponds to TRBD1 (6 bases). The V and J ends lost 5 bases and 7 bases respectively, with 15 bases between them. The CDR3 is 14 residues long. Germline V gene sequence: CDR1 MGHRA, CDR2 YSYEKL. The CDR3 loop is CASSSPGAGQPQHF. The CDR3 nucleotides read TGCGCCAGCAGCTCTCCAGGGGCAGGACAGCCCCAGCATTTT.